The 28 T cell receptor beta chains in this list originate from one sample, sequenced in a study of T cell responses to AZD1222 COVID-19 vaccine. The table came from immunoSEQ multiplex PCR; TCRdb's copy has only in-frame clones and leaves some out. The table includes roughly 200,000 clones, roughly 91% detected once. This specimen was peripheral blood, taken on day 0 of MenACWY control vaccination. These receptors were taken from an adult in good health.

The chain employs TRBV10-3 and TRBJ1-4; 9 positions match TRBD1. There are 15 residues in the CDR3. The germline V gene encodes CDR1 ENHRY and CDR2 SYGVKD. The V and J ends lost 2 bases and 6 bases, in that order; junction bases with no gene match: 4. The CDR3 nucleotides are TGTGCCATCAGTGAGCCGGGGACAGGGCATGAAAAACTGTTTTTT. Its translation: CAISEPGTGHEKLFF.

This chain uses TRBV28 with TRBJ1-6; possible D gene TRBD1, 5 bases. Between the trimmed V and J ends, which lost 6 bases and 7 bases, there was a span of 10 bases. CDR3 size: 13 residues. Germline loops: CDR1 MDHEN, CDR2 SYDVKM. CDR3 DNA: TGTGCCAGCAGGGGCCGGGGGAATTCACCCCTCCACTTT. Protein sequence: CASRGRGNSPLHF.

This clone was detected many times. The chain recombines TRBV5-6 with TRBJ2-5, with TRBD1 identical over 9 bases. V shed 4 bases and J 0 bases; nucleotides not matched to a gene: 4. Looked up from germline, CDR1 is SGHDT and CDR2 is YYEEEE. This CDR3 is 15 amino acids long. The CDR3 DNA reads TGTGCCAGCAGCCAGACAGGGGGGGACCAAGAGACCCAGTACTTC. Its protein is CASSQTGGDQETQYF.

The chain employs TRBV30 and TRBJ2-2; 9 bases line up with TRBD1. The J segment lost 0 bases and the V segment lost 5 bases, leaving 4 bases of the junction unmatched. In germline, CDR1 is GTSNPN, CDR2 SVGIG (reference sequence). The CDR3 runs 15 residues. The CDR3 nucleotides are TGTGCCTGGGGGACAGGGAACACGAACACCGGGGAGCTGTTTTTT. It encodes CAWGTGNTNTGELFF.

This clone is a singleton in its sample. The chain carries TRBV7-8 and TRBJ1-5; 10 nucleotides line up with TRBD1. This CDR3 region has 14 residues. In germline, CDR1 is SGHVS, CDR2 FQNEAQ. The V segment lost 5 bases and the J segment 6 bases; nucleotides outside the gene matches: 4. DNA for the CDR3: TGTGCCAGCAGCCCAGGGACAGGGGCTCAGCCCCAGCATTTT. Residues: CASSPGTGAQPQHF.

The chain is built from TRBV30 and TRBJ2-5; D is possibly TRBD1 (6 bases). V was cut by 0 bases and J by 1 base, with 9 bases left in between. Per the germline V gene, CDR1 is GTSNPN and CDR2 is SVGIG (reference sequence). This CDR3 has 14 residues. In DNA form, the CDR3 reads TGTGCCTGGAGTGTAGGGGGATCCCAAGAGACCCAGTACTTC. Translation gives CAWSVGGSQETQYF.

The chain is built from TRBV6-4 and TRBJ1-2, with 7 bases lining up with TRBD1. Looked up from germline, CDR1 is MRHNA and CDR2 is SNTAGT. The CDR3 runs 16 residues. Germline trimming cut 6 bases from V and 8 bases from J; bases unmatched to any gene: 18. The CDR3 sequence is CASSPSTGVALRGYTF. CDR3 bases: TGTGCCAGCAGCCCATCCACAGGGGTGGCCCTTCGGGGCTACACCTTC.

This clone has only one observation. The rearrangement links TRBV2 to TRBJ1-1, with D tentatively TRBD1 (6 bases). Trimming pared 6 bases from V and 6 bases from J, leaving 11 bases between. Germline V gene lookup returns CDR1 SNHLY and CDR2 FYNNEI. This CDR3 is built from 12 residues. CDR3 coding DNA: TGTGCCAGCAGACAGGGTATTGCTGAAGCTTTCTTT. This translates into CASRQGIAEAFF.

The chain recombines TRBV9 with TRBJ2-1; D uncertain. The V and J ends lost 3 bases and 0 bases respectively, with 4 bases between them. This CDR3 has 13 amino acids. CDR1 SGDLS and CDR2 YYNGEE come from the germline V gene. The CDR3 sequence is CASSAGSYNEQFF. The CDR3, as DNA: TGTGCCAGCAGCGCGGGCTCCTACAATGAGCAGTTCTTC.

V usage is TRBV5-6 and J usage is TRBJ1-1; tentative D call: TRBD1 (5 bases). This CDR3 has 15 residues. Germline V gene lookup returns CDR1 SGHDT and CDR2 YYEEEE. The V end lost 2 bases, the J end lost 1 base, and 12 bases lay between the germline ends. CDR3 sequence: CASSFLDRGNTEAFF. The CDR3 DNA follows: TGTGCCAGCAGCTTCCTCGACAGAGGGAACACTGAAGCTTTCTTT.

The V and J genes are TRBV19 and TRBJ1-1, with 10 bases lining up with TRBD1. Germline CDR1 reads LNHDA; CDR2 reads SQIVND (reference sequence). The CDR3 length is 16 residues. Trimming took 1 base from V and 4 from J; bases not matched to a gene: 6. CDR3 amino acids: CASSIGGTGVRTEAFF. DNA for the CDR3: TGTGCCAGTAGTATAGGCGGGACAGGGGTGCGCACTGAAGCTTTCTTT.

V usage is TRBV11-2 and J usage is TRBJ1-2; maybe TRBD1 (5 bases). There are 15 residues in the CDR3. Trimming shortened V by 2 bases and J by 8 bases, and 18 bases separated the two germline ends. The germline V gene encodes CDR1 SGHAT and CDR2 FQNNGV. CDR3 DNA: TGTGCCAGCAGCTTATCTCGTACAGGTTCTAACGGCTACACCTTC. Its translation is CASSLSRTGSNGYTF.

Written as DNA, the CDR3 is TGTGCCACCAGCATAGCTAGCGGGGCCAAAAACATTCAGTACTTC. Its protein product is CATSIASGAKNIQYF. This sequence joins TRBV15 and TRBJ2-4, with 8 bases identical to TRBD2. CDR3 length: 15 residues. Germline loops: CDR1 LNHNV, CDR2 YYDKDF (reference sequence). V shed 4 bases, J shed 1 base, and the junction held 3 bases outside the gene matches.

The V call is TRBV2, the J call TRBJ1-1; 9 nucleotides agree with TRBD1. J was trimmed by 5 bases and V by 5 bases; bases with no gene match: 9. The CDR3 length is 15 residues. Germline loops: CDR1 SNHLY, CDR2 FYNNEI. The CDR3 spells CASSSDRGVGTEAFF. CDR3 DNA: TGTGCCAGCAGTTCGGACAGGGGCGTGGGGACTGAAGCTTTCTTT.

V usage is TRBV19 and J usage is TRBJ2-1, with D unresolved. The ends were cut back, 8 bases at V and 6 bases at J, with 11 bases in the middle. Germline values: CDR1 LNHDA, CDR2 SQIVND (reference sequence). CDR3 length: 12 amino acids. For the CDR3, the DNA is TGTGCCAGTTCGGACGGATTCAATGAGCAGTTCTTC. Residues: CASSDGFNEQFF. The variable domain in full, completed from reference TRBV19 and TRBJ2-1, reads DGGITQSPKYLFRKEGQNVTLSCEQNLNHDAMYWYRQDPGQGLRLIYYSQIVNDFQKGDIAEGYSVSREKKESFPLTVTSAQKNPTAFYLCASSDGFNEQFFGPGTRLTVL.

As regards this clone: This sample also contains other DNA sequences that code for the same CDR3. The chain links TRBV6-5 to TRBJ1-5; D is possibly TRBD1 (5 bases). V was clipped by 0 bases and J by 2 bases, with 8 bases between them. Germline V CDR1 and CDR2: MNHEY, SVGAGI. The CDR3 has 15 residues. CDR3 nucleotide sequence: TGTGCCAGCAGTTACTCGCGACAGCGCAATCAGCCCCAGCATTTT. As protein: CASSYSRQRNQPQHF.

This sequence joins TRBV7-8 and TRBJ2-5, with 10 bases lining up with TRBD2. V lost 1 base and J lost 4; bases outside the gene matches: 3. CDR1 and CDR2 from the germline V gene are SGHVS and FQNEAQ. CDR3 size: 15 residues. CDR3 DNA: TGTGCCAGCAGCTTAGGAGCGGGGGGGCGAGAGACCCAGTACTTC. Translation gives CASSLGAGGRETQYF.

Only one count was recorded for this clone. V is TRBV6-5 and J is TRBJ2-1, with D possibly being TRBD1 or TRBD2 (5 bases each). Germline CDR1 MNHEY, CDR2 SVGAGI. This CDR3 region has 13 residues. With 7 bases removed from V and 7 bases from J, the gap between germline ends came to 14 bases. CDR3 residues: CASTRGVRNEQFF. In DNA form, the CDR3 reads TGTGCCAGCACGAGGGGTGTGCGTAATGAGCAGTTCTTC.

The CDR3 loop reads CAWSRTSPQPQHF. CDR3 nucleotide sequence: TGTGCCTGGAGTCGTACATCTCCGCAGCCCCAGCATTTT. V gene TRBV30 combines with J gene TRBJ1-5; D not resolved. The CDR3 is 13 residues long. Germline-derived CDR1 and CDR2 are GTSNPN and SVGIG (reference sequence). V was cut by 2 bases and J by 7 bases, with 12 bases left in between.

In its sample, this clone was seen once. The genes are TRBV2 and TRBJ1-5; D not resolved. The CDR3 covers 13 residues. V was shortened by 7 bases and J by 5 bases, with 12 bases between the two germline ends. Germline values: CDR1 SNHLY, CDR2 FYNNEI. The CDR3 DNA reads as TGTGCCAGCATCCTGAGGTTGGATCAGCCCCAGCATTTT. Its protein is CASILRLDQPQHF.

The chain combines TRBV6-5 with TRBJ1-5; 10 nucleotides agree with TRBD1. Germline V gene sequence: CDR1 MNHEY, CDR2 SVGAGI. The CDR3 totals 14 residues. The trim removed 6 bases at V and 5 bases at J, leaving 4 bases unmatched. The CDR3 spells CASRPGQGDQPQHF. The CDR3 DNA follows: TGTGCCAGCAGACCCGGACAGGGGGATCAGCCCCAGCATTTT.

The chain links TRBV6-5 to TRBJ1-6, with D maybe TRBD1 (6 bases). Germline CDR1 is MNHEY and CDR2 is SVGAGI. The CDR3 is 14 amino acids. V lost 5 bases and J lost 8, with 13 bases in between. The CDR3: CASSRTDYDSPLHF. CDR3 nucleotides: TGTGCCAGCAGTAGGACAGACTACGATTCACCCCTCCACTTT.

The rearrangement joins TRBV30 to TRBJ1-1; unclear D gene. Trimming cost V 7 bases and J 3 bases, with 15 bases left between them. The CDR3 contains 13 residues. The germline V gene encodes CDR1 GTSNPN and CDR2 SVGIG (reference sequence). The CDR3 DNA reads TGTGCCTTACGGACGGGAACCTACACTGAAGCTTTCTTT. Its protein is CALRTGTYTEAFF. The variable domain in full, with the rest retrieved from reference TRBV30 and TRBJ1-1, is SQTIHQWPATLVQPVGSPLSLECTVEGTSNPNLYWYRQAAGRGLQLLFYSVGIGQISSEVPQNLSASRPQDRQFILSSKKLLLSDSGFYLCALRTGTYTEAFFGQGTRLTVV.

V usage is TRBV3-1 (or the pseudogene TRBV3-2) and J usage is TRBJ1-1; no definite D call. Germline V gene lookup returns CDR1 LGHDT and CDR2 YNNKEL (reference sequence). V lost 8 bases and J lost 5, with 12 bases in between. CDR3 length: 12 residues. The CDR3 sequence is CASGWGSTEAFF. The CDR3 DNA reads TGTGCCAGCGGGTGGGGTAGTACTGAAGCTTTCTTT.

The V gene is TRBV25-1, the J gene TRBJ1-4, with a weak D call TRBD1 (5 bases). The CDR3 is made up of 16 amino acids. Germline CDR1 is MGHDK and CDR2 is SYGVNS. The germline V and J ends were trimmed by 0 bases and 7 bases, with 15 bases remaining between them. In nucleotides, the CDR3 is TGTGCCAGCAGTGAATATCGGCAGGGCTCGCGTGAAAAACTGTTTTTT. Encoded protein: CASSEYRQGSREKLFF.

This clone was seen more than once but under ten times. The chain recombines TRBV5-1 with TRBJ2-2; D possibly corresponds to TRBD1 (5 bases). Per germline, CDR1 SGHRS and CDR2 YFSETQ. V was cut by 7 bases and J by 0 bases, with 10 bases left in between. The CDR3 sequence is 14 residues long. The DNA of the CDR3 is TGCGCCAGCCTCCAGGGTACGAACACCGGGGAGCTGTTTTTT. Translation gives CASLQGTNTGELFF.

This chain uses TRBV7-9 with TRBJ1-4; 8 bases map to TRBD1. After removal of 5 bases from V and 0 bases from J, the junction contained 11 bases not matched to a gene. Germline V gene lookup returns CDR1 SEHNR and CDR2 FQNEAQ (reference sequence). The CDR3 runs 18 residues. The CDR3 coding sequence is TGTGCCAGCAGCCGAAAGGACAGGGCCCCATCAACTAATGAAAAACTGTTTTTT. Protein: CASSRKDRAPSTNEKLFF.

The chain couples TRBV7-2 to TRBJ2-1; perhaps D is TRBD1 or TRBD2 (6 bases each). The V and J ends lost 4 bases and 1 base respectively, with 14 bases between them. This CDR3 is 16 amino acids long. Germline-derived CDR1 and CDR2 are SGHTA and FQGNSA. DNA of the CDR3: TGTGCCAGCAGCTGGGGGGCTGGCGTATCCTACAATGAGCAGTTCTTC. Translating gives CASSWGAGVSYNEQFF.